Listed below are T cell receptor beta chains from one sample, sequenced in a study of blood T cell repertoires in COVID-19. The data were produced by immunoSEQ multiplex PCR, yet TCRdb's version contains in-frame clones alone and is incomplete. This table holds about 200,000 clones, roughly nine tenths found once. Sequenced: peripheral blood. These receptors came from a man between 60 and 75 years old who had recovered from COVID-19. The CDR3 runs from the conserved cysteine through the conserved F or W. D genes are given only for firm matches. Size is stated for part of the rows, as once, few or many counts, or as a class when the clone is expanded.

D gene	V gene	clone size	J gene	CDR3 protein	CDR3 DNA
TRBD2	TRBV7-9	NA	TRBJ2-7	CASSPTRAGAFYEQYF	TGTGCCAGCAGCCCTACCCGTGCGGGAGCCTTTTACGAGCAGTACTTC
TRBD1	TRBV15	NA	TRBJ1-4	CATSRGGTGVEKLFF	TGTGCCACCAGCAGAGGGGGGACAGGGGTGGAAAAACTGTTTTTT
TRBD1	TRBV11-2	NA	TRBJ2-5	CASSLGDRLPETQYF	TGTGCCAGCAGCTTAGGGGACAGATTACCAGAGACCCAGTACTTC
TRBD1	TRBV3-1/TRBV3-2	NA	TRBJ2-3	CASSQDRTGGTDTQYF	TGTGCCAGCAGCCAAGACAGGACAGGGGGGACAGATACGCAGTATTTT
TRBD2	TRBV4-1	NA	TRBJ2-3	CASSAQGSGGITDTQYF	TGCGCCAGCAGCGCCCAGGGAAGCGGGGGGATCACAGATACGCAGTATTTT
NA	TRBV20-1	NA	TRBJ2-7	CSARDNYEQYF	TGCAGTGCTAGAGATAACTACGAGCAGTACTTC
NA	TRBV19	NA	TRBJ1-2	CASSISLGTYGYTF	TGTGCCAGTAGTATTAGTCTGGGCACCTATGGCTACACCTTC
TRBD1	TRBV10-3	NA	TRBJ1-2	CAIRNGQGAYGYTF	TGTGCCATCAGGAACGGACAGGGCGCCTATGGCTACACCTTC
NA	TRBV6-5	NA	TRBJ1-1	CASSPGTEAFF	TGTGCCAGCAGCCCAGGAACTGAAGCTTTCTTT
NA	TRBV28	NA	TRBJ1-2	CASSSRSSGREPTF	TGTGCCAGCAGTTCACGCTCATCTGGGAGGGAACCCACCTTC
NA	TRBV18	NA	TRBJ1-5	CASSPTTGPDNQPQHF	TGTGCCAGCTCACCAACGACAGGTCCGGACAATCAGCCCCAGCATTTT
TRBD1	TRBV7-9	NA	TRBJ2-7	CASSSPKTGTGGGYEQYF	TGTGCCAGCAGCTCACCCAAGACCGGGACAGGGGGCGGGTACGAGCAGTACTTC
NA	TRBV6-5	NA	TRBJ2-7	CASKPRGVYEQYF	TGTGCCAGCAAGCCCAGGGGGGTGTACGAGCAGTACTTC
TRBD1	TRBV3-1/TRBV3-2	NA	TRBJ2-6	CASSSRGQGTSGANVLTF	TGTGCCAGCAGCTCGCGGGGACAGGGGACATCTGGGGCCAACGTCCTGACTTTC
TRBD2	TRBV7-3	NA	TRBJ2-7	CASSLTRPSGTIEQYF	TGTGCCAGCAGCTTAACGAGGCCTAGCGGGACCATCGAGCAGTACTTC
TRBD1	TRBV15	NA	TRBJ1-4	CATSRGRPGQHEKLFF	TGTGCCACCAGCAGAGGACGACCGGGACAGCACGAAAAACTGTTTTTT
NA	TRBV5-6	NA	TRBJ2-1	CASSYRLDWIRGNEQFF	TGTGCCAGCAGCTACCGCCTCGACTGGATTAGGGGCAATGAGCAGTTCTTC
TRBD2	TRBV5-6	NA	TRBJ2-5	CASSLLAGGPGETQYF	TGTGCCAGCAGCCTGTTAGCGGGAGGGCCGGGAGAGACCCAGTACTTC
NA	TRBV3-1/TRBV3-2	NA	TRBJ2-7	CATQPAMGHSPYEQYF	TGTGCCACCCAACCAGCTATGGGACATTCTCCCTACGAGCAGTACTTC
TRBD1	TRBV18	NA	TRBJ2-3	CASSDRGSTDTQYF	TGTGCCAGCTCTGACAGGGGAAGCACAGATACGCAGTATTTT
TRBD1	TRBV5-1	NA	TRBJ1-1	CASSLRGQGNTEAFF	TGCGCCAGCAGCTTGCGGGGACAGGGGAACACTGAAGCTTTCTTT
TRBD1	TRBV6-1	NA	TRBJ2-7	CASSEGTGGSVSYEQYF	TGTGCCAGCAGTGAAGGGACAGGGGGCTCGGTCTCCTACGAGCAGTACTTC
NA	TRBV5-1	few	TRBJ1-5	CASSLGGDQPQHF	TGCGCCAGCAGCCTTGGCGGGGACCAGCCCCAGCATTTT
TRBD1	TRBV7-2	few	TRBJ2-7	CASSLAPGGEYRQYF	TGTGCCAGCAGCTTAGCCCCAGGGGGCGAGTATCGGCAGTACTTC
NA	TRBV5-1	NA	TRBJ1-1	CASSPTGRGLGTEAFF	TGCGCCAGCAGCCCTACGGGGAGGGGGTTGGGCACTGAAGCTTTCTTT
NA	TRBV28	NA	TRBJ1-2	CASFGRGNYGYTF	TGTGCCTCCTTCGGGAGGGGCAACTATGGCTACACCTTC
NA	TRBV9	once	TRBJ2-2	CASSVELSTGELFF	TGTGCCAGCAGCGTAGAACTTTCCACCGGGGAGCTGTTTTTT
TRBD1	TRBV6-6	NA	TRBJ1-2	CASRYRDSYGYTF	TGTGCCAGCAGATACCGGGACAGCTATGGCTACACCTTC
TRBD1	TRBV10-3	NA	TRBJ1-2	CAISESTGGNYGYTF	TGTGCCATCAGTGAGTCAACAGGGGGTAACTATGGCTACACCTTC
TRBD1	TRBV19	NA	TRBJ2-5	CASSSGDRPRGETQYF	TGTGCCAGTAGTAGTGGGGACAGGCCAAGGGGGGAGACCCAGTACTTC
NA	TRBV19	NA	TRBJ2-3	CASSIDWATDTQYF	TGTGCCAGTAGTATAGATTGGGCCACAGATACGCAGTATTTT
NA	TRBV7-2	few	TRBJ1-5	CASSLGGSRNQPQHF	TGTGCCAGCAGCTTAGGAGGCTCCAGAAATCAGCCCCAGCATTTT
NA	TRBV5-6	NA	TRBJ1-1	CASSRGLTGTTEAFF	TGTGCCAGCAGCCGCGGGCTTACCGGTACGACTGAAGCTTTCTTT
NA	TRBV27	NA	TRBJ2-7	CASSISTGYPYEQYF	TGTGCCAGCAGTATCTCGACAGGATATCCCTACGAGCAGTACTTC
NA	TRBV18	NA	TRBJ2-7	CASSPAGIPKGEQYF	TGTGCCAGCTCACCGGCCGGGATCCCGAAGGGCGAGCAGTACTTC
TRBD2	TRBV5-1	NA	TRBJ2-2	CASSFLAGANTGELFF	TGCGCCAGCAGCTTTTTAGCGGGGGCGAACACCGGGGAGCTGTTTTTT
NA	TRBV5-1	NA	TRBJ1-5	CASSLEGVPNQPQHF	TGCGCCAGCAGCTTGGAGGGGGTTCCTAATCAGCCCCAGCATTTT
TRBD1	TRBV28	NA	TRBJ2-3	CAISDRDVTDTQYF	TGTGCCATTTCCGACAGGGATGTAACAGATACGCAGTATTTT
TRBD2	TRBV6-6	NA	TRBJ2-7	CASRTLAGGQYEQYF	TGTGCCAGCAGAACTCTAGCGGGAGGCCAGTACGAGCAGTACTTC
NA	TRBV4-3	NA	TRBJ2-2	CASSQGRVNTGELFF	TGCGCCAGCAGCCAAGGCAGGGTGAACACCGGGGAGCTGTTTTTT
NA	TRBV20-1	NA	TRBJ2-7	CSAGRRGEQYF	TGCAGTGCTGGCAGAAGGGGCGAGCAGTACTTC
TRBD1	TRBV5-3	NA	TRBJ2-4	CARKGQAIAKNIQYF	TGTGCCAGAAAAGGACAGGCGATAGCCAAAAACATTCAGTACTTC
NA	TRBV5-1	NA	TRBJ1-5	CASSFEGTNQPQHF	TGCGCCAGCAGCTTCGAGGGTACAAATCAGCCCCAGCATTTT
NA	TRBV11-2	NA	TRBJ1-1	CASSRDTLNTEAFF	TGTGCCAGCAGCAGGGACACTTTGAACACTGAAGCTTTCTTT
NA	TRBV5-4	once	TRBJ2-7	CASSRSADSLYEQYF	TGTGCCAGCAGCCGTAGTGCGGACAGCCTCTACGAGCAGTACTTC
NA	TRBV5-5	NA	TRBJ1-3	CASSTMTVGHTIYF	TGTGCCAGCAGCACGATGACAGTAGGACACACCATATATTTT
TRBD1	TRBV3-1/TRBV3-2	NA	TRBJ1-2	CASSQAGQGVGYTF	TGTGCCAGCAGCCAAGCGGGACAGGGGGTGGGCTACACCTTC
NA	TRBV18	NA	TRBJ1-1	CASSPGTSNTEAFF	TGTGCCAGCTCACCAGGGACTTCGAACACTGAAGCTTTCTTT